These T cell receptor beta chains were read from a single sample in a study of blood T cell repertoires in COVID-19. Some clones are missing from TCRdb's copy, which holds only in-frame ones; the method was immunoSEQ multiplex PCR. The data show about 100,000 clones, 79% seen once. Sequenced: peripheral blood. Receptors were obtained from a woman older than 75 with active or convalescent COVID-19. Each CDR3 is given with its conserved first and last residue. The order of the fields is clone size, D gene, J gene, V gene, CDR3 DNA, CDR3 protein. D genes are given only for firm matches. Size tells how often a clone was seen (once, few, many) or the class of an expanded clone, and some rows leave it out.

>-|-|TRBJ1-5|TRBV12-3/TRBV12-4
TGTGCCAGCAGTTCCGACCAGGGTCAGCCCCAGCATTTT
CASSSDQGQPQHF
>-|-|TRBJ2-7|TRBV5-5
TGTGCCAGCAGCCAACACCCCTACGAGCAGTACTTC
CASSQHPYEQYF
>-|-|TRBJ2-3|TRBV4-1
TGCGCCAGCAGCCAACCGGACTCTCCAAAGCCCACAGATACGCAGTATTTT
CASSQPDSPKPTDTQYF
>once|-|TRBJ1-4|TRBV6-6
TGTGCCAGCACTCAAGCAGGGTGGAATGAAAAACTGTTTTTT
CASTQAGWNEKLFF
>-|-|TRBJ2-1|TRBV7-3
TGTGCCAGCAGCTTATGGGCAGGGTCCAATGAGCAGTTCTTC
CASSLWAGSNEQFF
>-|TRBD2|TRBJ2-3|TRBV28
TGTGCCAGCAGTTTTAGCGGGACCGGCACAGATACGCAGTATTTT
CASSFSGTGTDTQYF
>-|-|TRBJ2-1|TRBV5-1
TGCGCCAGCAGTTCGAGACTAGGCCCCAATGAGCAGTTCTTC
CASSSRLGPNEQFF
>-|TRBD1|TRBJ1-2|TRBV9
TGTGCCAGCAGCGTAGAGACAGGGCTTAACTATGGCTACACCTTC
CASSVETGLNYGYTF
>few|TRBD1|TRBJ2-7|TRBV7-7
TGTGCCAGCAGCCCAATGAGGACAGGGGACTACGAGCAGTACTTC
CASSPMRTGDYEQYF
>-|TRBD2|TRBJ2-3|TRBV4-3
TGCGCCAGCAGCCAAGATACGGGACTAGGCACAGATACGCAGTATTTT
CASSQDTGLGTDTQYF
>once|-|TRBJ2-1|TRBV6-1
TGTGCCAGCAGTGAATCGTTAACAACCTATGAGCAGTTCTTC
CASSESLTTYEQFF
>few|-|TRBJ2-2|TRBV5-4
TGTGCCAGCAGCTGGAAGACTAGGGTGAACACCGGGGAGCTGTTTTTT
CASSWKTRVNTGELFF
>-|TRBD2|TRBJ2-5|TRBV11-2
TGTGCCAGCACATCAATCGCAGCGGGGCCTACCCAGTACTTC
CASTSIAAGPTQYF
>-|-|TRBJ2-7|TRBV12-3/TRBV12-4
TGTGCCAGCAGTTTAAGTGTGAGGGTAGAGCAGTACTTC
CASSLSVRVEQYF
>-|-|TRBJ1-5|TRBV2
TGTGCCAGCAGTGAAGGACACCCTAGCAATCAGCCCCAGCATTTT
CASSEGHPSNQPQHF
>once|TRBD1|TRBJ2-5|TRBV24-1
TGTGCCACCAGTGACACGACAGGGAGCCAAGAGACCCAGTACTTC
CATSDTTGSQETQYF
>-|TRBD1|TRBJ2-1|TRBV18
TGTGCCAGCTCACCCCAGGACAGGGCTCTCAATGAGCAGTTCTTC
CASSPQDRALNEQFF
>-|-|TRBJ2-2|TRBV5-1
TGCGCCAGCAGCTTGGTTTCACAGCCTTCCGGGGAGCTGTTTTTT
CASSLVSQPSGELFF
>-|-|TRBJ2-4|TRBV28
TGTGCCAGCAACCCCAGGGTCAGGGCAGCCAAAAACATTCAGTACTTC
CASNPRVRAAKNIQYF
>-|-|TRBJ1-1|TRBV5-1
TGCGCCAGCAGCCCACAGGGTCCGGACACTGAAGCTTTCTTT
CASSPQGPDTEAFF
>-|TRBD2|TRBJ2-7|TRBV9
TGTGCCCGCAGCGGGGGGGGCCAGGGGCGTTACGAGCAGTACTTC
CARSGGGQGRYEQYF
>-|TRBD1|TRBJ2-1|TRBV28
TGTGCCAGCAGTTCCCCTGCTGGGACAGGGGTGAATGAGCAGTTCTTC
CASSSPAGTGVNEQFF
>-|-|TRBJ1-3|TRBV9
TGTGCCAGCAGCGGAGCAACAGGGACTGGAAACACCATATATTTT
CASSGATGTGNTIYF
>-|-|TRBJ2-2|TRBV6-2/TRBV6-3
TGTGCCAGCAGTTACCAGACTACCGGGGAGCTGTTTTTT
CASSYQTTGELFF
>once|-|TRBJ2-7|TRBV19
TGTGCCAGTAGTATTTCGGGGATCCCCTACGAGCAGTACTTC
CASSISGIPYEQYF
>-|-|TRBJ1-1|TRBV5-4
TGTGCCAGCAGCCAGTGGAGGAACACTGAAGCTTTCTTT
CASSQWRNTEAFF
>-|TRBD1|TRBJ2-2|TRBV5-4
TGTGCCAGCAGCCAGCCTACAGGGGTCACCGGGGAGCTGTTTTTT
CASSQPTGVTGELFF
>-|TRBD2|TRBJ2-2|TRBV10-3
TGTGCCATCAGTGAGTTACTCATCGCGGGGGCCGGGGAGCTGTTTTTT
CAISELLIAGAGELFF
>once|-|TRBJ2-1|TRBV18
TGTGCCAGCTCACCTCTAGCTTCCTGGGATGAGCAGTTCTTC
CASSPLASWDEQFF
>-|-|TRBJ2-1|TRBV28
TGTGCCAGCATCCGGGGACTGAGCAATGAGCAGTTCTTC
CASIRGLSNEQFF
>-|TRBD1|TRBJ1-2|TRBV6-5
TGTGCCAGCAGAGCCGGGACAGGGGGTCACTATGGCTACACCTTC
CASRAGTGGHYGYTF
>few|TRBD1|TRBJ2-7|TRBV19
TGTGCCAGTAGTCCCCGATCGCAGGGGGCGTACGAGCAGTACTTC
CASSPRSQGAYEQYF
>-|-|TRBJ2-2|TRBV5-1
TGCGCCAGCAGACTCCCCGGGAGTAACGCGAACACCGGGGAGCTGTTTTTT
CASRLPGSNANTGELFF
>-|-|TRBJ2-1|TRBV6-6
TGTGCCAGCAGTTACGGCGGTTCCTACAATGAGCAGTTCTTC
CASSYGGSYNEQFF
>once|TRBD1|TRBJ2-7|TRBV3-1/TRBV3-2
TGTGCCAGCCACCAGCCATCCCGGGACAGGGCCTACGAGCAGTACTTC
CASHQPSRDRAYEQYF
>once|TRBD1|TRBJ1-2|TRBV2
TGTGCCAGCAGTATTGGACAGGGGAACTATGGCTACACCTTC
CASSIGQGNYGYTF
>-|-|TRBJ1-4|TRBV28
TGTGCCAGCAGTTCCCCAGACGTCCAGCGTGAAAAACTGTTTTTT
CASSSPDVQREKLFF
>-|-|TRBJ2-5|TRBV25-1
TGTGCCAGTCAGTGGGCAGGGGAGGAGACCCAGTACTTC
CASQWAGEETQYF
>-|-|TRBJ1-2|TRBV6-5
TGTGCCGGGGAGGGGAACTATGGCTACACCTTC
CAGEGNYGYTF
>-|TRBD2|TRBJ2-2|TRBV5-1
TGCGCCAGCAGCCTAGCGGGGACAAACACCGGGGAGCTGTTTTTT
CASSLAGTNTGELFF
>-|TRBD1|TRBJ2-2|TRBV19
TGTGCCAGTACCGGGACAGGGCAAGGGGAGCTGTTTTTT
CASTGTGQGELFF
>-|-|TRBJ1-1|TRBV11-1
TGTGCCAGCAGCTTAATCTCTGAAGCTTTCTTT
CASSLISEAFF
>-|-|TRBJ1-2|TRBV5-1
TGCGCCAGCAGCTTGGGGCCAGGGGTGGACTATGGCTACACCTTC
CASSLGPGVDYGYTF
>few|-|TRBJ1-1|TRBV18
TGTGCCAGCTCAACAATAAACACTGAAGCTTTCTTT
CASSTINTEAFF
>-|-|TRBJ2-2|TRBV11-3
TGTGCCAGCAGCCCTAAGCGCGGGAACACCGGGGAGCTGTTTTTT
CASSPKRGNTGELFF
>-|-|TRBJ1-5|TRBV19
TGTGCCAGTAGTATAGGTCAGTACAATCAGCCCCAGCATTTT
CASSIGQYNQPQHF
>-|-|TRBJ2-5|TRBV27
TGTGCCAGCAGTAACACCCGCGGGGACTACCAAGAGACCCAGTACTTC
CASSNTRGDYQETQYF
>-|-|TRBJ2-3|TRBV14
TGTGCCAGCAGCTGGCTCAGCACAGATACGCAGTATTTT
CASSWLSTDTQYF